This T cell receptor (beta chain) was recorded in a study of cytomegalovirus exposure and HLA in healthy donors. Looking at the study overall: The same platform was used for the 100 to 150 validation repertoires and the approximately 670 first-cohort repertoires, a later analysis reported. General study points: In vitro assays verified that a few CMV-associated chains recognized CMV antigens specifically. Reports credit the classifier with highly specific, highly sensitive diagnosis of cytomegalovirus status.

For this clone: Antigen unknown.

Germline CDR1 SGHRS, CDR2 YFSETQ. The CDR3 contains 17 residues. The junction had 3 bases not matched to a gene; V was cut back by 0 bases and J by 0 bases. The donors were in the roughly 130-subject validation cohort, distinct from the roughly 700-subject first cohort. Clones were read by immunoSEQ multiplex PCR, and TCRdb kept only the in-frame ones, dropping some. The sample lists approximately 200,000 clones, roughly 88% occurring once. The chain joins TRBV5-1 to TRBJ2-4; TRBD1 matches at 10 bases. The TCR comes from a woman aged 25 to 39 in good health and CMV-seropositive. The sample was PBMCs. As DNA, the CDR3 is TGCGCCAGCAGCTTGGTGGGACAGGGGTTAGCCAAAAACATTCAGTACTTC. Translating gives CASSLVGQGLAKNIQYF.